This TCR beta chain originates from a study of cytomegalovirus exposure and HLA in healthy donors. The PCR made use of 60 Vbeta and 13 Jbeta primers. Sequencing was performed with immunoSEQ multiplex PCR; in TCRdb, only in-frame clones are kept and a portion is missing. The table lists fewer than 130,000 clones, 74% of them singletons. With regard to this clone: Its antigen is not known. Additional DNA sequences in this sample encode the identical CDR3.

V lost 5 bases to trimming and J lost 8 bases; unmatched junction nucleotides: 19. The CDR3 is made up of 17 amino acids. Germline CDR1 MDHEN, CDR2 SYDVKM. General study results and limits: Later, an analysis showed that TCR beta chains associated with HLA were more clonally expanded than others that were equally common.

Sequencing used PBMCs. The V and J genes are TRBV28 and TRBJ1-2; 8 nucleotides match TRBD1. The source of this sequence is a man aged 50 to 60 in good health and CMV-seropositive. As DNA, the CDR3 is TGTGCCAGCAGTACAGATGAGACAGGGGAATTTCTAAAGGGCTACACCTTC. Its translation: CASSTDETGEFLKGYTF.